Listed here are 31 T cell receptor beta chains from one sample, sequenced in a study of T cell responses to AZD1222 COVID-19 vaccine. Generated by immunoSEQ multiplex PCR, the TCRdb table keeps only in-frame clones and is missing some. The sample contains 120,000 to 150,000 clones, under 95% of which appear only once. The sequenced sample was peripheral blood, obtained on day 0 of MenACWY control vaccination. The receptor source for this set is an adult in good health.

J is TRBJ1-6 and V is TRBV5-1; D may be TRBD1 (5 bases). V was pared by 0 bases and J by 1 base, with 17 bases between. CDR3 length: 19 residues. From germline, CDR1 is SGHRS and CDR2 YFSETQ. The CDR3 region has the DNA TGCGCCAGCAGCTTGGCCGGGGACCTGCGGGAGTCCTATAATTCACCCCTCCACTTT. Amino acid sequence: CASSLAGDLRESYNSPLHF.

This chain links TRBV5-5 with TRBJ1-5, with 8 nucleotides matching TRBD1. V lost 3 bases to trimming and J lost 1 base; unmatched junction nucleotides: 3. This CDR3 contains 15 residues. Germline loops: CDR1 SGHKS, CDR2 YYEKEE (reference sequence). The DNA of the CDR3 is TGTGCCAGCAGCTCGAGACAGGGGAGCAATCAGCCCCAGCATTTT. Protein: CASSSRQGSNQPQHF.

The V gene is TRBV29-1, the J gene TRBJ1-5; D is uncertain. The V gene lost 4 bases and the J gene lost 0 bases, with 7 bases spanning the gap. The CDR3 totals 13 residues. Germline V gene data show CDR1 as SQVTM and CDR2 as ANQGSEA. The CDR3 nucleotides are TGCAGCGTTGTACTGGATAGCAATCAGCCCCAGCATTTT. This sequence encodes CSVVLDSNQPQHF.

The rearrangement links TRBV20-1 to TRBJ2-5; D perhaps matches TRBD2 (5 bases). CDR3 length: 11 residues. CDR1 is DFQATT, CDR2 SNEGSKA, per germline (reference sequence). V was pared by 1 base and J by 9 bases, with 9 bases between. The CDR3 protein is CSARGRGAQYF. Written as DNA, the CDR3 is TGCAGTGCTAGAGGTCGGGGAGCCCAGTACTTC.

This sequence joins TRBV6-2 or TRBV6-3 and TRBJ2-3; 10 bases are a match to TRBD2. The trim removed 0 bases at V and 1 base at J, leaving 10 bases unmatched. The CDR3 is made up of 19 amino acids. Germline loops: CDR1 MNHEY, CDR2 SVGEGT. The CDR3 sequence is CASSYSTLPSGGGTDTQYF. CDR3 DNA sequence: TGTGCCAGCAGTTACTCGACCCTACCTAGCGGGGGTGGCACAGATACGCAGTATTTT.

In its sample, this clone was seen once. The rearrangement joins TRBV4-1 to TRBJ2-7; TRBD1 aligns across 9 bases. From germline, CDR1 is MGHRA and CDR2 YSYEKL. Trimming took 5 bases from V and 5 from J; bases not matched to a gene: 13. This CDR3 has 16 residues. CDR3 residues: CASSYGTGTSGDEQYF. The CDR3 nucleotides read TGCGCCAGCAGCTACGGGACAGGGACCTCTGGGGACGAGCAGTACTTC.

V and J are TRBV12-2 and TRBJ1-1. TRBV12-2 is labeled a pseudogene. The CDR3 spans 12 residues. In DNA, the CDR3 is TGTGCAAGTCGCTTCACGGACACTGAAGCTTTCTTT. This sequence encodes CASRFTDTEAFF.

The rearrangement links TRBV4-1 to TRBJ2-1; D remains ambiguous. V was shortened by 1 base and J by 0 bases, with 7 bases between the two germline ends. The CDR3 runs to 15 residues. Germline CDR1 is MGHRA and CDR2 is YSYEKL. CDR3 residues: CASSQGLTSYNEQFF. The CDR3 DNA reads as TGCGCCAGCAGCCAAGGGCTGACCTCCTACAATGAGCAGTTCTTC.

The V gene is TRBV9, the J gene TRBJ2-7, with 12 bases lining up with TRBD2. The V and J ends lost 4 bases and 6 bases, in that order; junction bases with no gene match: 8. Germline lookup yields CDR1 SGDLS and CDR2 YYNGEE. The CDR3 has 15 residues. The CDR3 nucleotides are TGTGCCAGCAGCCCCACGACTAGCGGGGGCGCCGAGCAGTACTTC. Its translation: CASSPTTSGGAEQYF.

CDR3 sequence reads: CARPQGQGNQETQYF. The CDR3 DNA follows: TGTGCCAGGCCCCAGGGACAGGGAAACCAAGAGACCCAGTACTTC. The chain employs TRBV19 and TRBJ2-5; 9 bases match TRBD1. This CDR3 has 15 amino acids. Unmatched junction bases numbered 8, after V lost 9 bases and J lost 0 bases. The germline V gene encodes CDR1 LNHDA and CDR2 SQIVND (reference sequence).

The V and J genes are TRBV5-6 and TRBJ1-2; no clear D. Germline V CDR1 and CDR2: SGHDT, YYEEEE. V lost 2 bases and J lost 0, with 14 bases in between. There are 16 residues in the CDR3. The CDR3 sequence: CASSLLSTLANYGYTF. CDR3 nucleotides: TGTGCCAGCAGCTTACTTAGCACCTTAGCTAACTATGGCTACACCTTC. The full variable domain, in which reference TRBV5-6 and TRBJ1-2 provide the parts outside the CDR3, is DAGVTQSPTHLIKTRGQQVTLRCSPKSGHDTVSWYQQALGQGPQFIFQYYEEEERQRGNFPDRFSGHQFPNYSSELNVNALLLGDSALYLCASSLLSTLANYGYTFGSGTRLTVV.

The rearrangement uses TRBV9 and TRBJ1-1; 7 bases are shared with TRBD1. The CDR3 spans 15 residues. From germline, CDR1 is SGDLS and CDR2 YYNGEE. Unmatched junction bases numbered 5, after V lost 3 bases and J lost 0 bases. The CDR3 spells CASSGQGSMNTEAFF. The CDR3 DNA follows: TGTGCCAGCAGCGGACAGGGAAGTATGAACACTGAAGCTTTCTTT.

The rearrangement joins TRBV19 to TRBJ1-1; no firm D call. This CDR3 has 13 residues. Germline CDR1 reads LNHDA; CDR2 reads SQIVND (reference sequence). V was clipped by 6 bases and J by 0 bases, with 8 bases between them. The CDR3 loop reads CASRRGMNTEAFF. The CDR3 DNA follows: TGTGCCAGTAGACGGGGAATGAACACTGAAGCTTTCTTT.

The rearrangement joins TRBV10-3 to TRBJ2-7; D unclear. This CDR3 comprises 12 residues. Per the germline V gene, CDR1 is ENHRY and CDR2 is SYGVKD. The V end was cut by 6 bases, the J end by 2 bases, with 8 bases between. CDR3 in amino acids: CAIRGDTYEQYF. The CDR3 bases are TGTGCCATCAGGGGCGATACCTACGAGCAGTACTTC.

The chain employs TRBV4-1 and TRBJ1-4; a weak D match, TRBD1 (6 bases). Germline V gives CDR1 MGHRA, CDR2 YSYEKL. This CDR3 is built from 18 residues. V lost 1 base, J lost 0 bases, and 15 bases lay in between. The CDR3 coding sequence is TGCGCCAGCAGCCAAGCTCAGGGGCTCTCCACAACTAATGAAAAACTGTTTTTT. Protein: CASSQAQGLSTTNEKLFF.

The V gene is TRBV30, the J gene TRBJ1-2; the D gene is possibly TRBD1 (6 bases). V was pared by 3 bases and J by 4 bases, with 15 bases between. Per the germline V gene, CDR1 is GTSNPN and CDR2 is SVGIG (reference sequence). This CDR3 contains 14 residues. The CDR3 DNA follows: TGTGCCTGGAGCGCCCTCCAGGGGTTCTATGGCTACACCTTC. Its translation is CAWSALQGFYGYTF.

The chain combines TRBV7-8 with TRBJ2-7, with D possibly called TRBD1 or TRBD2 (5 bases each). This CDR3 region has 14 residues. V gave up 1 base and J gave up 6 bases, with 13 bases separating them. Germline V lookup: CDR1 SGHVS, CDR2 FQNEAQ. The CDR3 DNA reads TGTGCCAGCAGCTTAGGAGTCCCGGGGCGCGAGCAGTACTTC. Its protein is CASSLGVPGREQYF. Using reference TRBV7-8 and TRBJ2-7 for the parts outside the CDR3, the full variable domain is GAGVSQSPRYKVAKRGQDVALRCDPISGHVSLFWYQQALGQGPEFLTYFQNEAQLDKSGLPSDRFFAERPEGSVSTLKIQRTQQEDSAVYLCASSLGVPGREQYFGPGTRLTVT.

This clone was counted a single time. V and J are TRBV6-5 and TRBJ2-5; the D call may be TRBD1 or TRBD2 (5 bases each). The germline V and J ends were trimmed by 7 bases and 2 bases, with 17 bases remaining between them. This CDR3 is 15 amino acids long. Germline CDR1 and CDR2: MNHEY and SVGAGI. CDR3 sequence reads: CASTGLEEIQETQYF. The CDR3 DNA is TGTGCCAGCACGGGGCTGGAAGAAATACAAGAGACCCAGTACTTC.

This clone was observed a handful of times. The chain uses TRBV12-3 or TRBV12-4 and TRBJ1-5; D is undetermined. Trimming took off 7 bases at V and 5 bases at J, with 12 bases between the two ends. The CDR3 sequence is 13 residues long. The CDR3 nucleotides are TGTGCCAGCAATTTCGGACTTGATCAGCCCCAGCATTTT. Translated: CASNFGLDQPQHF.

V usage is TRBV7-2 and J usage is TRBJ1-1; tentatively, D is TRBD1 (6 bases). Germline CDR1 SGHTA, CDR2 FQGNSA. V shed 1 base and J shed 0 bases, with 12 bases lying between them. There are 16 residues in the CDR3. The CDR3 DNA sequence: TGTGCCAGCAGCTTAGAGCCCGGGACACTGAACACTGAAGCTTTCTTT. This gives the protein CASSLEPGTLNTEAFF.

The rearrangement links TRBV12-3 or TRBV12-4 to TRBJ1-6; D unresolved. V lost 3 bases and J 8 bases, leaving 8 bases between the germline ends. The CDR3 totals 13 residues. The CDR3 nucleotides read TGTGCCAGCAGTTTTGACGGGGATTCACCCCTCCACTTT. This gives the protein CASSFDGDSPLHF.

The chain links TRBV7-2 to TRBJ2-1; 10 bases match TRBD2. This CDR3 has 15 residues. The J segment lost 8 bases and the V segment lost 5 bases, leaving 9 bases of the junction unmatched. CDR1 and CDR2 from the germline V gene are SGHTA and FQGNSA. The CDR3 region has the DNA TGTGCCAGCAGCCAGGGGGTAGCGGGGGGTTATGAGCAGTTCTTC. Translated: CASSQGVAGGYEQFF.

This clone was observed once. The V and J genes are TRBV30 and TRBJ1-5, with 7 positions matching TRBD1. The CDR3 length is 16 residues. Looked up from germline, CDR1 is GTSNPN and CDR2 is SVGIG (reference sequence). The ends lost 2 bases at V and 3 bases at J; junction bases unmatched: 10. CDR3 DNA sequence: TGTGCCTGGAGTTCACGGACGGGACAGTACAATCAGCCCCAGCATTTT. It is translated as CAWSSRTGQYNQPQHF.

The chain's CDR3 is CATHSGAGDTQYF. The CDR3 bases are TGCGCCACACATTCGGGGGCGGGAGATACGCAGTATTTT. This sequence joins TRBV5-1 and TRBJ2-3, with D possibly being TRBD1 or TRBD2 (6 bases each). This CDR3 contains 13 residues. Germline V gene data show CDR1 as SGHRS and CDR2 as YFSETQ. Trimming shortened V by 9 bases and J by 5 bases, and 16 bases separated the two germline ends.

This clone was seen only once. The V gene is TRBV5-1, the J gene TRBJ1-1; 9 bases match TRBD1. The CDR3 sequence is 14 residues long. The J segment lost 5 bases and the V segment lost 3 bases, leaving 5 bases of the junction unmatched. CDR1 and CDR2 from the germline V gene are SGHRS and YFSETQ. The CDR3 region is CASSYGTGKTEAFF. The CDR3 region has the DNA TGCGCCAGCAGCTACGGGACAGGGAAGACTGAAGCTTTCTTT.

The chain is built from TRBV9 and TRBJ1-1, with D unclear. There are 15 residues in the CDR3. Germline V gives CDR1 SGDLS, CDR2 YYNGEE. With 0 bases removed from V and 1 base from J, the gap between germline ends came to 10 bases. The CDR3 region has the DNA TGTGCCAGCAGCGTAGGATTGGAAAGGAACACTGAAGCTTTCTTT. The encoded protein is CASSVGLERNTEAFF.

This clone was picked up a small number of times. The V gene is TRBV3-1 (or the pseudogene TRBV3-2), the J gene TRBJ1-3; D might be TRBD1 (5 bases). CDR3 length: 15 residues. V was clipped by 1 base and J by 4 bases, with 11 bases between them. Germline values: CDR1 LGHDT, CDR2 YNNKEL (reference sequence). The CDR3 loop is CASSQGGGSGNTIYF. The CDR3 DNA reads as TGTGCCAGCAGCCAAGGGGGGGGTTCAGGAAACACCATATATTTT.

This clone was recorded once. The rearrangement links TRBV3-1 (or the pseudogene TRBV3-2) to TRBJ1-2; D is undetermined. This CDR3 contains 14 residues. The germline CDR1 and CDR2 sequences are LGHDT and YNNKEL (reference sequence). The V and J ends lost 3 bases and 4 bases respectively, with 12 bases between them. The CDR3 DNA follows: TGTGCCAGCAGCCATGCTTCCGGGAGCTATGGCTACACCTTC. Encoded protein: CASSHASGSYGYTF.

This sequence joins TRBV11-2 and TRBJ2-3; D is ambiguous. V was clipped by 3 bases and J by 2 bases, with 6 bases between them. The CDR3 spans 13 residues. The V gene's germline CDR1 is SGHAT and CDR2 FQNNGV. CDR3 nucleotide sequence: TGTGCCAGCAGCTTGGGGAACACAGATACGCAGTATTTT. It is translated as CASSLGNTDTQYF. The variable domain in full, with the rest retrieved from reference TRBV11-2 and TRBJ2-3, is EAGVAQSPRYKIIEKRQSVAFWCNPISGHATLYWYQQILGQGPKLLIQFQNNGVVDDSQLPKDRFSAERLKGVDSTLKIQPAKLEDSAVYLCASSLGNTDTQYFGPGTRLTVL.

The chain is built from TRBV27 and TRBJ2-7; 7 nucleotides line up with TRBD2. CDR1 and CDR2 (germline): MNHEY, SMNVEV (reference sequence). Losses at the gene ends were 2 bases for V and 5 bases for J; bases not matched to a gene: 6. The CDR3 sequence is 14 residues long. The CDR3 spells CASSLVSGWNEQYF. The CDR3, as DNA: TGTGCCAGCAGTTTAGTTAGCGGGTGGAACGAGCAGTACTTC.

The DNA of the CDR3 is TGTGCCAGCTCCGGGACAGGGGTTCAGCCCCAGCATTTT. It specifies CASSGTGVQPQHF. The chain links TRBV12-3 or TRBV12-4 to TRBJ1-5; TRBD1 matches 10 bases. V lost 8 bases to trimming and J lost 6 bases; unmatched junction nucleotides: 4. CDR3 length: 13 amino acids.